A selection of T cell receptor beta chains follows, all from one sample in a study of beta chain features in type 1 diabetes. Libraries were prepared by immunoSEQ multiplex PCR; TCRdb keeps only in-frame clonotypes and omits some of them. This repertoire shows 120,000 or so clones, roughly 15% found once; its top ten account for approximately 2.3%. The material sequenced was central memory CD4+ T cells from blood. These receptors all stem from a man aged 30 to 39 with type 1 diabetes. The conserved cysteine and the conserved F or W are not part of the CDR3 here. The order of the fields is V gene, CDR3 protein.

v_call: TRBV9
cdr3_aa: ASSAPGQGIDEQF

v_call: TRBV21-1
cdr3_aa: ASSKLLGQGIYEQY

v_call: TRBV28
cdr3_aa: ASSLYSPGIETQY

v_call: TRBV10-3
cdr3_aa: AISELQGGELF

v_call: TRBV30
cdr3_aa: AWSVRVTDTQY

v_call: TRBV7-9
cdr3_aa: ASSRVLAIDNEQF

v_call: TRBV6-5
cdr3_aa: ASRLRGTDTQY

v_call: TRBV5-4
cdr3_aa: ASTRQGAGEKLF

v_call: TRBV2
cdr3_aa: ASRYQETQY

v_call: TRBV4-1
cdr3_aa: ASSGDGFISRDTQY

v_call: TRBV10-3
cdr3_aa: AISESYEQF

v_call: TRBV4-3
cdr3_aa: ASSQDKGRGEAF

v_call: TRBV28
cdr3_aa: ASLGTYYGYT

v_call: TRBV4-1
cdr3_aa: ASSPPTGTGNTIY

v_call: TRBV27
cdr3_aa: ASRLAGASDTQY

v_call: TRBV10-3
cdr3_aa: AISEGQDRDTQY

v_call: TRBV4-2
cdr3_aa: ASSQEVGDGYT

v_call: TRBV5-1
cdr3_aa: ASQQGVVSYEQY

v_call: TRBV30
cdr3_aa: AWSVVGQPQH

v_call: TRBV27
cdr3_aa: ASEGSGGGYNEQF

v_call: TRBV7-9
cdr3_aa: ASLGQPDQETQY

v_call: TRBV6-6
cdr3_aa: ASSYRTGSNQPQH

v_call: TRBV9
cdr3_aa: ASSVDGWQETQY

v_call: TRBV5-4
cdr3_aa: ASNLQGVNTEAF

v_call: TRBV7-2
cdr3_aa: ASSSKGRPTYEQY

v_call: TRBV29-1
cdr3_aa: SVRAGDTNTEAF